The rows below give T cell receptor beta chains drawn from one sample of a study of T cell responses to AZD1222 COVID-19 vaccine. TCRdb keeps only in-frame clones here, not all; method: immunoSEQ multiplex PCR. The profile shows around 20,000 clones, roughly 79% of them singletons. The sequenced sample was peripheral blood, obtained 28 days after the second AZD1222 dose. All receptors derive from an adult who received the AZD1222 COVID-19 vaccine. CDR3s leave out the opening cysteine and the closing phenylalanine or tryptophan.

V gene	J gene	CDR3 protein
TRBV27	TRBJ2-5	ASSAQLGGDETQY
TRBV5-4	TRBJ2-3	ASSPQLAGGADTQY
TRBV6-5	TRBJ1-5	ASSYSREGNQPQH
TRBV3-1/TRBV3-2	TRBJ1-1	ASSHRGRGTNTEAF
TRBV7-2	TRBJ2-6	ASSLIFSGANVLT
TRBV5-1	TRBJ2-5	ASSVGTVQETQY
TRBV4-3	TRBJ1-3	ASSDGNTIY
TRBV4-3	TRBJ2-1	ASSQDVGGTYNEQF
TRBV3-1/TRBV3-2	TRBJ2-3	ASSQASDRPQY
TRBV5-1	TRBJ2-7	ASSPGIQLYEQY
TRBV2	TRBJ2-7	ASSLFPYEQY
TRBV6-2/TRBV6-3	TRBJ1-1	ASSDRAIVRVNTEAF
TRBV3-1/TRBV3-2	TRBJ2-5	ASSQWDRVSSPQETQY
TRBV7-2	TRBJ2-5	ASSPSNQETQY
TRBV5-1	TRBJ2-6	ASSFSRTGATDLGSGANVLT
TRBV4-2	TRBJ2-7	ASSHQTGGYEQY
TRBV20-1	TRBJ2-7	SARGRNEQY
TRBV9	TRBJ2-5	ASSVGTGWETQY
TRBV20-1	TRBJ2-1	SAIYNEQF
TRBV30	TRBJ2-5	AWSRTSGGETQY
TRBV7-2	TRBJ1-3	ASRRQGSGSGNTIY
TRBV7-9	TRBJ2-3	ASPGGRETDTQY
TRBV5-4	TRBJ1-6	ASSSAGQINSPLH
TRBV7-2	TRBJ1-1	ASSLYSLGRNTEAF
TRBV18	TRBJ2-2	ASSPRQGGSTGELF
TRBV10-3	TRBJ2-5	AINPGTSGPVMDQETQY
TRBV15	TRBJ2-3	ATSRGLQGDTQY
TRBV7-9	TRBJ1-2	ASSTRGSGGYT
TRBV10-3	TRBJ1-6	AISGRDSYNSPLH
TRBV11-3	TRBJ2-3	ASSPRGRGGRDTQY
TRBV6-5	TRBJ1-1	ASSLSLGVEAF
TRBV2	TRBJ2-1	ASRRLDSFHNEQF